The clone carrying this T cell receptor beta chain was detected only a few times. The CDR3 is 15 residues long. After removal of 2 bases from V and 3 bases from J, the junction contained 3 bases not matched to a gene. The germline V gene encodes CDR1 MNHEY and CDR2 SVGAGI. A multiplex PCR was run with 60 Vbeta primers and 13 Jbeta primers. The repertoire was sequenced with immunoSEQ multiplex PCR; TCRdb's copy has only in-frame clones and lacks some. Of approximately 190,000 clones in the sample, around 84% were seen once. The sample belongs to a study of cytomegalovirus exposure and HLA in healthy donors.

This rearrangement joins TRBV6-5 to TRBJ2-1, with TRBD2 identical over 8 bases. The source material was PBMCs. The sequence was collected from a man aged 35 to 55 in good health and CMV-seropositive. This CDR3 reads CASSYSGSYYNEQFF. For the CDR3, the DNA is TGTGCCAGCAGTTACAGCGGGAGCTACTACAATGAGCAGTTCTTC.